This entry features one T cell receptor beta chain sequence. Its matching antigen is unknown. Deliveries were elective term cesareans at about 35-42 weeks, with no labor or membrane rupture. This entry is derived from a study of naive CD8 T cells in extremely preterm neonates. Here immunoSEQ multiplex PCR was the method, and the copy in TCRdb shows in-frame clones only, minus some. The profile shows 6,500 or so clones, 95% to 99% of them singletons. V gave up 4 bases and J gave up 3 bases, with 6 bases separating them. The germline V gene encodes CDR1 MDHEN and CDR2 SYDVKM. The CDR3 runs 13 residues. Study results and limitations: Preterm infants showed shorter CDR3s, fewer N additions and less trimming than older groups.

The chain couples TRBV28 to TRBJ2-2; D ambiguous. This TCR was sampled from a newborn in good health. What was sequenced was naive CD8+ T cells from cord blood. In DNA, the CDR3 is TGTGCCAGCAGTTACCCAGACACCGGGGAGCTGTTTTTT. Protein product: CASSYPDTGELFF.